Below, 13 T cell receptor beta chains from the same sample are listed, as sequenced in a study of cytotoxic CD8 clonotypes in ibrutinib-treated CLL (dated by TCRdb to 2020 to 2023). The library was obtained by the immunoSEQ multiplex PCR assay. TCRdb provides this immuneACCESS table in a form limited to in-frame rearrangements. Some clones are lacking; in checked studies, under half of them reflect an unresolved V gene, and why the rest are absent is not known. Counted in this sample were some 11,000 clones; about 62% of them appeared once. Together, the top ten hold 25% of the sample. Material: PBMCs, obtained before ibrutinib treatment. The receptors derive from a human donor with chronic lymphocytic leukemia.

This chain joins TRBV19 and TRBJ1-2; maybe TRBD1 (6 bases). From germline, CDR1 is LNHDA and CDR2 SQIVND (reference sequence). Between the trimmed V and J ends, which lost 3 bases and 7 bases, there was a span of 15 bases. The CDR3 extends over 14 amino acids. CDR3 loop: CASSISTGPGGYTF. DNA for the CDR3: TGTGCCAGTAGTATTTCGACAGGCCCCGGTGGCTACACCTTC.

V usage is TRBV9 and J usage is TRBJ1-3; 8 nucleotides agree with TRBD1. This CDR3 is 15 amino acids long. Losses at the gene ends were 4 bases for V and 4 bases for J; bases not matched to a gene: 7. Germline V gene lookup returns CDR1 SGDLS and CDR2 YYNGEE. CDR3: CASSTTGAGGNTIYF. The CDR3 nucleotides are TGTGCCAGCAGCACGACAGGGGCAGGAGGAAACACCATATATTTT.

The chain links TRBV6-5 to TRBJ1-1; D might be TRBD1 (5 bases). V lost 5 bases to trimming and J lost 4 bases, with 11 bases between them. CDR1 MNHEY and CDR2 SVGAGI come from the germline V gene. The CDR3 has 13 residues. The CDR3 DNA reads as TGTGCCAGCAGTCTCAGGGTTGCCACTGAAGCTTTCTTT. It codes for CASSLRVATEAFF.

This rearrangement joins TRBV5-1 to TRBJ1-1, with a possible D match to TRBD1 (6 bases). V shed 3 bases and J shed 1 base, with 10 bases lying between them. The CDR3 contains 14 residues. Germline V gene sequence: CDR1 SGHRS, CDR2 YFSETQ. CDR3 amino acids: CASSWGGTNTEAFF. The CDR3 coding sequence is TGCGCCAGCAGCTGGGGGGGCACGAACACTGAAGCTTTCTTT.

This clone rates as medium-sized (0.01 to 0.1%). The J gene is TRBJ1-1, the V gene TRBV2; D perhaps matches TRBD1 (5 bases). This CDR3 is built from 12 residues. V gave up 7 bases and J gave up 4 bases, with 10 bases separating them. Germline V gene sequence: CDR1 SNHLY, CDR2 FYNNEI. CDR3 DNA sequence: TGTGCCAGCAAGGTGGGGGTCACTGAAGCTTTCTTT. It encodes CASKVGVTEAFF.

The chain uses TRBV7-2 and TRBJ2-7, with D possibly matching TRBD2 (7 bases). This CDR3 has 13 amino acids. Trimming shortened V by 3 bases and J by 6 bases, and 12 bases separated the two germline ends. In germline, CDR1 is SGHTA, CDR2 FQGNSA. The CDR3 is CASSFNREGEQYF. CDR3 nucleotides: TGTGCCAGCAGCTTTAACAGGGAGGGCGAGCAGTACTTC.

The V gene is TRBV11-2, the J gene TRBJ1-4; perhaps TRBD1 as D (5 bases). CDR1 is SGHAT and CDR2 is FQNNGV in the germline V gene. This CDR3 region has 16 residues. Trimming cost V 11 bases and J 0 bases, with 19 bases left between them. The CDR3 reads CASQRWGAATNEKLFF. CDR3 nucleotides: TGTGCCTCCCAGCGATGGGGCGCGGCAACTAATGAAAAACTGTTTTTT. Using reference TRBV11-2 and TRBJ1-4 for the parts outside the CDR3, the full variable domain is EAGVAQSPRYKIIEKRQSVAFWCNPISGHATLYWYQQILGQGPKLLIQFQNNGVVDDSQLPKDRFSAERLKGVDSTLKIQPAKLEDSAVYLCASQRWGAATNEKLFFGSGTQLSVL.

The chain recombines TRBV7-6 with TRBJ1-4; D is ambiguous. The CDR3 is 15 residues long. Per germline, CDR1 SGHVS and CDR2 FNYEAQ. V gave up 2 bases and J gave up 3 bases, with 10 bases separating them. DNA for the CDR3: TGTGCCAGCAGCTTATTGGGATCAGCTAATGAAAAACTGTTTTTT. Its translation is CASSLLGSANEKLFF. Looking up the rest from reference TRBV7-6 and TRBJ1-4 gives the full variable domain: GAGVSQSPRYKVTKRGQDVALRCDPISGHVSLYWYRQALGQGPEFLTYFNYEAQQDKSGLPNDRFSAERPEGSISTLTIQRTEQRDSAMYRCASSLLGSANEKLFFGSGTQLSVL.

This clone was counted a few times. As DNA, the CDR3 is TGTGCCAGCAGTGAACTAGCGGGGGGTCAAGAGACCCAGTACTTC. This translates into CASSELAGGQETQYF. This chain connects TRBV6-1 to TRBJ2-5, with 11 bases lining up with TRBD2. Trimming at V came to 2 bases and at J to 2 bases, leaving 1 base not matched to a gene. The CDR3 covers 15 residues. Germline V gives CDR1 MNHNS, CDR2 SASEGT.

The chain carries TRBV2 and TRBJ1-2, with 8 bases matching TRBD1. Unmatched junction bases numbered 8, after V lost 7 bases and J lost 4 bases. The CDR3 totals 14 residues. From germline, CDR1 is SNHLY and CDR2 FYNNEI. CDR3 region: CASNRQGPSYGYTF. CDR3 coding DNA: TGTGCCAGCAACAGACAGGGGCCCTCCTATGGCTACACCTTC.

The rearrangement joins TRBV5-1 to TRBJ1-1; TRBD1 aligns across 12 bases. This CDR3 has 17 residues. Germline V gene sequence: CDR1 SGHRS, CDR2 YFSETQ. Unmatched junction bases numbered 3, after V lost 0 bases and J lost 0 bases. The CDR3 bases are TGCGCCAGCAGCTTGGGTGGGACAGGGGGCTTGAACACTGAAGCTTTCTTT. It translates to CASSLGGTGGLNTEAFF.

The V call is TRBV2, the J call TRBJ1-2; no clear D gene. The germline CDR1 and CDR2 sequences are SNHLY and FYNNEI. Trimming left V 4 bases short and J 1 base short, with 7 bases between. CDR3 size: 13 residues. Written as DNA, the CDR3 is TGTGCCAGCAGTGGGCGGGTTAACTATGGCTACACCTTC. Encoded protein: CASSGRVNYGYTF.

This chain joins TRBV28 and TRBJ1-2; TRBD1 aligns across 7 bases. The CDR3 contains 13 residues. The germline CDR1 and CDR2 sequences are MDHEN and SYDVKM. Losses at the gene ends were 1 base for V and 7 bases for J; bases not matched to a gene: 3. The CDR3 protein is CASSLYRGVGYTF. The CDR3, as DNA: TGTGCCAGCAGTTTATACAGGGGAGTTGGCTACACCTTC.